This TCR beta chain was captured in a study of radiotherapy plus CTLA-4 blockade in lung cancer. Regarding the study as a whole: Clones derived from tumor TCRs expanded in blood after radiotherapy plus ipilimumab.

As for this clone: What it recognizes is unknown.

Only in-frame clones appear in the TCRdb table, and some are missing; sequencing was by immunoSEQ multiplex PCR. The table has 50,000 to 65,000 clones, roughly 80% seen once. This CDR3 is built from 14 residues. CDR1 and CDR2 from the germline V gene are MNHNS and SASEGT. V dropped 7 bases and J dropped 8 bases, with 17 bases sitting between them. This chain links TRBV6-1 with TRBJ1-4; TRBD1 might be the D (6 bases). The receptor was isolated from a human donor with non-small cell lung cancer who had a complete response to radiotherapy plus ipilimumab. The sequenced sample was peripheral blood, obtained from a patient treated with radiotherapy plus ipilimumab. For the CDR3, the DNA is TGTGCCAGCACCCGGGGGGCCATTAGAGAAAAACTGTTTTTT. Translated: CASTRGAIREKLFF.